This paragraph covers one TCR beta chain sequence. Its antigen has not been determined. The sample holds no much larger clone one base away, and base qualities are not on file. The immunoSEQ Assay, a bias-controlled multiplex PCR, was used to amplify TCRbeta CDR3 regions from genomic DNA. The study's processing was this. The number of nucleated cells in each sample was estimated from the amplification of reference gene primers within the assay. To quantify the absolute abundance of each unique TCRbeta CDR3 rearrangement, sequence reads were collapsed and filtered. Productive Simpson clonality was computed per sample as the square root of Simpson's diversity index over productive rearrangements. TCRdb's version of the immuneACCESS table is confined to in-frame rearrangements and falls short of the full clone set. An unresolved V gene accounts for under half of the shortfall where checked; the remainder is of unknown origin. For V, J and clone size, that table is used; D and trimming come from the DNA. The table for this sample lists approximately 72,000 clones; approximately 86% of them were counted only once. The ten largest clones take up less than 15% of the sample.

This record belongs to a study of blood T cell repertoires in COVID-19 (dated by TCRdb to 2020 to 2022). For the study in its entirety: The collaborator samples originated in the United States, Italy and Spain and spanned the acute and convalescent phases of COVID-19. The prospective study material was composed of cDNA or gDNA derived from T cells, B-cell-depleted T cells, or PBMCs. Deeply sampled blood TCRbeta repertoires from subjects exposed to, actively infected with, or recovered from COVID-19 were included in the dataset. The repertoires were released in a freely available public database meant as a resource for research on the immune response to SARS-CoV-2. Samples were obtained from the ongoing ImmuneRACE study (first 160 participants) and from 1,000 to 1,500 subjects provided by 6 global collaborators. Sample metadata almost always included a de-identified subject ID, COVID-19 status, age in years and sex. Where HLA class I and class II types were available, the types were taken from metadata supplied by the sample provider, not from assay-based typing. The study at large found these results: Clinical and demographic metadata were provided uncurated, with the amount varying by source and participant.

The CDR3, from cysteine to phenylalanine, totals 15 residues. Just the 45-base CDR3 DNA is kept, in frame starting at base 1. The germline V gene (reference sequence) supplies CDR1 LNHDA and CDR2 SQIVND. From V the trimming removes 5 bases and from J it removes 5 bases, while the gene matches leave 7 bases of the junction unaccounted for. Collaborating institutions collected whole blood in K2EDTA tubes following their own protocols. Collaborator samples were shipped for TCRbeta analysis as frozen whole blood, isolated PBMCs, or DNA extracted from either sample type. In this chain, TRBV19 is recombined with TRBJ1-1; TRBD1 matches 11 bases in the middle. The source material was peripheral blood. The origin of this receptor is a woman in her sixties or seventies with acute or convalescent COVID-19. The encoded CDR3 is CASSRGQGANTEAFF. The sequenced DNA is TGTGCCAGTAGTCGCGGACAGGGGGCTAATACTGAAGCTTTCTTT.